What follows is one TCR beta chain and its context. What this receptor recognizes is not known. It has no much larger one-base neighbor in the sample; base qualities were not kept. This specimen belongs to a study of post-analysis software for immune sequencing data (dated by TCRdb to the mid-2010s). Notes on the research overall: Relapsing-remitting, secondary progressive and progressive-relapsing multiple sclerosis were recorded as disease courses, and subtype annotation was lacking for some patients. The patient repertoires were compared against roughly 12 previously published healthy control repertoires obtained from donors aged about 6 to 27 years. A subset of samples was prepared in parallel using single-end sample barcoding, then pooled and co-amplified after Illumina adapter ligation. Summary of the overall study and its limitations: The control group was slightly older than the multiple sclerosis patient group. Patients showed significantly higher frequencies than controls for five TRBV segments, among them TRBV5-6, TRBV5-1 and TRBV20-1. Multiple sclerosis patients had significantly lower normalized Chao1 diversity than controls, a result that suggests substantial peripheral T-cell clonal expansion. When samples were clustered directly using the F measure, samples prepared in the same batch co-clustered strongly, which prompted a batch-effect correction.

According to the germline V gene, CDR1 reads SGHRS and CDR2 reads YFSETQ. Counted from cysteine to phenylalanine, this CDR3 has 17 amino acids. The retained sequence is limited to the CDR3, 51 bases, with the frame set at the first base. The library was built by means of PCR. The data were produced on an Illumina HiSeq 2500. Unique molecular identifiers were incorporated into TCR beta cDNA libraries to reduce PCR and sequencing biases. Roughly 500,000 cDNA molecules were obtained for every 1 to 10 million input T cells, so each molecule roughly corresponded to one T cell. The patient libraries were prepared and sequenced with the same protocol used for the earlier healthy control dataset. Within a given batch, samples were prepared together, multiplexed and sequenced on the same HiSeq lane. The study's own analysis went as follows. MIGEC was used to process the raw barcoded reads, and molecular identifier groups with only a single read were discarded before consensus assembly and CDR3 extraction. VDJtools was used for post-analysis of the clonotype tables, and diversity was normalized by down-sampling every dataset to the size of the smallest sample. To correct batch-related cross-sample contamination, repertoire overlap clustering matched CDR3 amino acid sequences but not nucleotide sequences. Using fastp at Q25 and MiXCR, TCRdb reprocessed the public reads and kept productive beta chains. One record per CDR3 amino acid sequence lists the most common genes and DNA. TCRdb, rather than the study authors, made the V and J calls. The sample table holds about 810,000 distinct CDR3 sequences, of which roughly 50% were seen once. The ten largest clones capture approximately 4.5% of the sample.

To demonstrate the VDJtools post-analysis software, TCR beta repertoires were profiled from the peripheral blood of roughly 12 young patients with multiple sclerosis. The multiple sclerosis patients were children and adolescents between roughly 6 and 16 years of age. The sequencing sample was made of blood. The rearrangement joined TRBV5-1 to TRBJ2-5; TRBD1 matches 11 bases in the middle. TRBJ2-7 explains the end of the DNA better; the J call may be wrong. The sequence was collected from a girl between 10 and 17 years old with multiple sclerosis. CDR3 loop: CASSLDRDRGTSYEQYF. The bases are TGCGCCAGCAGCTTGGACCGGGACAGGGGGACATCCTACGAGCAGTACTTC.